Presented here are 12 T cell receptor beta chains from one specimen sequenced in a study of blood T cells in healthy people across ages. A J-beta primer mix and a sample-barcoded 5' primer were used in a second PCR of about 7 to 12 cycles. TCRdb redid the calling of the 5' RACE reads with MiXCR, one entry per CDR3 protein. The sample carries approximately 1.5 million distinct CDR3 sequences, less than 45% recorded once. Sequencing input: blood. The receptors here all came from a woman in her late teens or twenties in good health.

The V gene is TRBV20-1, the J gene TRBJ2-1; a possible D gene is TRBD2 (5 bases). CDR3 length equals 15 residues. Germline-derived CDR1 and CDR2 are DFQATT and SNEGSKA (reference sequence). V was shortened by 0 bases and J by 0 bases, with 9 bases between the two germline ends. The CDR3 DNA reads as TGCAGTGCTAGAGATCATCGGGGCTCCTACAATGAGCAGTTCTTC. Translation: CSARDHRGSYNEQFF.

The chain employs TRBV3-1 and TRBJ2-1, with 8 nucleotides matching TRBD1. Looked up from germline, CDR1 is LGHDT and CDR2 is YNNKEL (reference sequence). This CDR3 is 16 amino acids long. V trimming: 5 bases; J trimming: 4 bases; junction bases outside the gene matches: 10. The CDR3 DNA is TGTGCCAGCAGCTCCCAGGGGGACAGGCGGTACAATGAGCAGTTCTTC. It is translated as CASSSQGDRRYNEQFF.

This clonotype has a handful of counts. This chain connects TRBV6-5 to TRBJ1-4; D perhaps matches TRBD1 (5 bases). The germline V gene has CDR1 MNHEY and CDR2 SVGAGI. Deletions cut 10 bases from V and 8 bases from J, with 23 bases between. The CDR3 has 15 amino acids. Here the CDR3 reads CATRNRSSRREKLFF. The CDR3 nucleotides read TGTGCCACCAGAAACAGGAGCTCTAGGAGGGAAAAACTGTTTTTT.

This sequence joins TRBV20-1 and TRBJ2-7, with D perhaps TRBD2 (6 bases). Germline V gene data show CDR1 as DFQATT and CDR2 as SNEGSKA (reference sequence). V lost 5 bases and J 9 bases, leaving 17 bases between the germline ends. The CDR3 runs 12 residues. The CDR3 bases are TGCAGTGCTGGCCGTGGAGGGAATGGGCAGTACTTC. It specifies CSAGRGGNGQYF.

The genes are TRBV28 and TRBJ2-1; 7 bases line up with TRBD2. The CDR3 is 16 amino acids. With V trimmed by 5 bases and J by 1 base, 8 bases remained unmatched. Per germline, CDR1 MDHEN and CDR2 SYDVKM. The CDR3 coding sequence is TGTGCCAGCAGTGGTCCCGGGACTAATTCCTACAATGAGCAGTTCTTC. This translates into CASSGPGTNSYNEQFF.

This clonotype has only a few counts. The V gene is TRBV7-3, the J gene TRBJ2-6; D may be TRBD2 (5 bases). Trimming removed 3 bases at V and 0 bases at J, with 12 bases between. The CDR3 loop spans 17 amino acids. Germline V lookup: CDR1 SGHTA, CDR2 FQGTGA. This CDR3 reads CASSLEALVSGANVLTF. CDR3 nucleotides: TGTGCCAGCAGCTTGGAGGCCTTAGTCTCTGGGGCCAACGTCCTGACTTTC.

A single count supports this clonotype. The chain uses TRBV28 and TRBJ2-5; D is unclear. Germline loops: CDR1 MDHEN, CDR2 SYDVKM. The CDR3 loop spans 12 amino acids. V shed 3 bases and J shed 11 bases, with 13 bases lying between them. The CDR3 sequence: CASSFSLNEQYF. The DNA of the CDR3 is TGTGCCAGCAGTTTCTCGCTTAATGAGCAGTACTTC.

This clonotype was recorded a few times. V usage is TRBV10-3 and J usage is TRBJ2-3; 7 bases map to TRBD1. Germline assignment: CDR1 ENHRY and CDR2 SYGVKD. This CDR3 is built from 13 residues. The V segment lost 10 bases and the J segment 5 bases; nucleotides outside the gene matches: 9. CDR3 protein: CATLQQGKDTQYF. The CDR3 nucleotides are TGTGCCACCCTGCAACAGGGGAAAGATACGCAGTATTTT.

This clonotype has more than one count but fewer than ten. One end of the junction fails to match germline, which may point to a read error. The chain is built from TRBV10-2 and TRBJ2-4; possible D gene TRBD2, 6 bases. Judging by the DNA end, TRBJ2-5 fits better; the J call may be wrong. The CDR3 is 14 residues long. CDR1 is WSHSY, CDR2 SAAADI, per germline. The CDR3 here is CAGSESTRRETQYF. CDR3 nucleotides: TGCGCCGGCAGTGAGTCGACTAGACGGGAGACCCAGTACTTC.

Here the CDR3 DNA reads TGTGCCAGCAGGACGATGAGTACCCCCTACAATGAGCAGTTCTTC. Its translation is CASRTMSTPYNEQFF. The chain joins TRBV6-5 to TRBJ2-1; no clear D gene. The CDR3 loop spans 15 amino acids. Germline V gene sequence: CDR1 MNHEY, CDR2 SVGAGI. The V gene lost 6 bases and the J gene lost 2 bases, with 14 bases spanning the gap.

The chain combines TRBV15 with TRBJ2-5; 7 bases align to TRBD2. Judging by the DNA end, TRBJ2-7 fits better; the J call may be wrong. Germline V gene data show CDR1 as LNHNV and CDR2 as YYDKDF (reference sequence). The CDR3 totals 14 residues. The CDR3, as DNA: TGTGCCACCAGCAGAGTTAGCGGGCCCTACGAGCAGTACTTC. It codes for CATSRVSGPYEQYF.

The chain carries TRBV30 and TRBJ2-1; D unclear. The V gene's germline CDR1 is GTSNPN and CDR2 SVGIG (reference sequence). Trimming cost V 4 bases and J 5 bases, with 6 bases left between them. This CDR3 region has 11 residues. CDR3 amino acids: CAWTDHNEQFF. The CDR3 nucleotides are TGTGCCTGGACCGATCACAATGAGCAGTTCTTC.